This T cell receptor beta chain was identified in a study of shared clonotypes between healthy human individuals. In the study overall: Donors were two women and three men aged 18 to 49. There were three CD4 naive, three CD4 memory, two CD8 naive and one CD8 memory plates per donor.

The CDR3 loop spans 15 amino acids. Germline assignment: CDR1 SGHAT and CDR2 FQNNGV. Between the trimmed V and J ends, which lost 2 bases and 10 bases, there was a span of 18 bases. Authors' analysis steps: Owing to the provision of junction-only sequences devoid of quality scores by immunoSEQ, filtering differed. The table came from immunoSEQ multiplex PCR; TCRdb's copy has only in-frame clones and leaves some out. V, J and clone size are those of that table, while D and trimming were read from the DNA. Found here are over a million clones, roughly 96% of them singletons; the top ten hold 1.2%. CD4+ cell separation produced CD45RA+ naive and CD45RA-negative memory subsets.

Sequenced: naive CD4+ T cells sorted from blood. As for subset: CD45RA+ positively selected. V gene TRBV11-2 combines with J gene TRBJ2-1; D ambiguous. The receptor was derived from a man aged 30 to 45 in good health. For the CDR3, the DNA is TGTGCCAGCAGCTTACAACCAGGCCTCGGGTTAGAGCAGTTCTTC. Translating it yields CASSLQPGLGLEQFF.